In its sample, the clone carrying this TCR beta chain was seen a few times. This specimen comes from a study of radiotherapy plus CTLA-4 blockade in lung cancer. Patients with chemo-refractory metastatic non-small-cell lung cancer received focal radiation plus CTLA-4 blockade with ipilimumab. Sequencing was performed with immunoSEQ multiplex PCR; in TCRdb, only in-frame clones are kept and a portion is missing. The sample gives 35,000 to 50,000 clones, 73% of which show up once; roughly 4% is in the top ten. The CDR3 spans 14 residues. Germline CDR1 reads MNHEY; CDR2 reads SVGAGI. Unmatched junction bases numbered 11, after V lost 7 bases and J lost 6 bases.

The sequence was collected from a human donor with non-small cell lung cancer who had a complete response to radiotherapy plus ipilimumab. The material sequenced was peripheral blood, taken from a patient treated with radiotherapy plus ipilimumab. The V and J genes are TRBV6-5 and TRBJ1-1; 7 bases are shared with TRBD1. The CDR3 is CASKGTVITAEAFF. The CDR3 DNA follows: TGTGCCAGCAAAGGGACAGTCATTACGGCTGAAGCTTTCTTT.